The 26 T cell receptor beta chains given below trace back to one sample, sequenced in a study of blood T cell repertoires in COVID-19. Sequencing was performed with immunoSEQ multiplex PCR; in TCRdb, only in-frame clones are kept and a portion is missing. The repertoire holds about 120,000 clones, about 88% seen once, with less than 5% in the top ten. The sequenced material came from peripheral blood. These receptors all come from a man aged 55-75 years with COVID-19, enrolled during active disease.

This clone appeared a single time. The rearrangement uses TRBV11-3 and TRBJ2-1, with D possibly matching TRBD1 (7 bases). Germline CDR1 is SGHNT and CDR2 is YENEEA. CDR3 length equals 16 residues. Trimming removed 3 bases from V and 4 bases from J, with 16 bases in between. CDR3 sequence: CASSLEGQGGYNEQFF. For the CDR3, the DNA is TGTGCCAGCAGCTTGGAGGGGCAGGGGGGTTACAATGAGCAGTTCTTC.

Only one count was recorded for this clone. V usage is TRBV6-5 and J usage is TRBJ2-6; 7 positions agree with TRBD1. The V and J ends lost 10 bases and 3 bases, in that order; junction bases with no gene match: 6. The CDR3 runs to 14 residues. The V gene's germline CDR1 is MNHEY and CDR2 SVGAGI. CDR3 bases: TGTGCCACGAGACAGGGTGTTGGGGCCAACGTCCTGACTTTC. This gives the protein CATRQGVGANVLTF.

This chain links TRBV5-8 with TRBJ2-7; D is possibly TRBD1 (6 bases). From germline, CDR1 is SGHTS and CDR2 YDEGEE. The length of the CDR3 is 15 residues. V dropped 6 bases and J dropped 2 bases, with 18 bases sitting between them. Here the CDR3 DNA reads TGTGCCAGCACCGATCCCGGGACACTCCCCTACGAGCAGTACTTC. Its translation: CASTDPGTLPYEQYF.

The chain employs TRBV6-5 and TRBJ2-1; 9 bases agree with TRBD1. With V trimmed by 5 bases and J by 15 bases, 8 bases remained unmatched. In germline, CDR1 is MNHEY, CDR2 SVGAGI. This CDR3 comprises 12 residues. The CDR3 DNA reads TGTGCCAGCAGTACAGGACAGGGGAGGCGGTTCTTC. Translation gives CASSTGQGRRFF.

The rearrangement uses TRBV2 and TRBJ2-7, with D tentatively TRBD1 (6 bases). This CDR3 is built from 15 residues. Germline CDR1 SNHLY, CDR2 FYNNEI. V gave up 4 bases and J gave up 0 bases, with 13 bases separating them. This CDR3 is CASSGGHTSSYEQYF. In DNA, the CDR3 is TGTGCCAGCAGTGGGGGACACACGTCCTCCTACGAGCAGTACTTC.

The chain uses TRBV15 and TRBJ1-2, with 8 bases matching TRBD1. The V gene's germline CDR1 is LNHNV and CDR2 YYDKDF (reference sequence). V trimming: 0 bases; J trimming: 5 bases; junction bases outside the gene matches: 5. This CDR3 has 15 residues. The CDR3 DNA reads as TGTGCCACCAGCAGAGATTATGGACAGGGTTATGGCTACACCTTC. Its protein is CATSRDYGQGYGYTF.

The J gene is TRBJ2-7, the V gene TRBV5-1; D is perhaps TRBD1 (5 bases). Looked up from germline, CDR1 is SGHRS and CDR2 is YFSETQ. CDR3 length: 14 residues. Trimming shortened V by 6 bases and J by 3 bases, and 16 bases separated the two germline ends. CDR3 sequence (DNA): TGCGCCAGCAAAGGGGAACCATCGGGCTACGAGCAGTACTTC. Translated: CASKGEPSGYEQYF.

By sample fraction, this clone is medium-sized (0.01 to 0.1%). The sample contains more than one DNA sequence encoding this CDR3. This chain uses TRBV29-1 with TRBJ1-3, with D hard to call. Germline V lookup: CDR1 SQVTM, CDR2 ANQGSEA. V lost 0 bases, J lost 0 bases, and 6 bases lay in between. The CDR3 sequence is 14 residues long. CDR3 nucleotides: TGCAGCGTTGAAGATCAAATCTCTGGAAACACCATATATTTT. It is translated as CSVEDQISGNTIYF.

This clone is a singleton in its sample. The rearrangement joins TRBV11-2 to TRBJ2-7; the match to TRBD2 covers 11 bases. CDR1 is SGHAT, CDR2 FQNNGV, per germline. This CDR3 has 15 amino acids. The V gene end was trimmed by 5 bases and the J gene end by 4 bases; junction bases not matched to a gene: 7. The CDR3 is CASSPTSGSRYEQYF. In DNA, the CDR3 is TGTGCCAGCAGCCCAACTAGCGGGAGTCGTTACGAGCAGTACTTC.

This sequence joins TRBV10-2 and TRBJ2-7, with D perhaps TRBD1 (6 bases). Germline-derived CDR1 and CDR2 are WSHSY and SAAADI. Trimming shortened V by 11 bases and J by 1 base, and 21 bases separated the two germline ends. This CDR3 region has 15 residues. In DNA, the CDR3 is TGCGCCGCACAAATTAAGGGGGATCGTTCCTACGAGCAGTACTTC. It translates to CAAQIKGDRSYEQYF.

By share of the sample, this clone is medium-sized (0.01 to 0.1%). DNA of the CDR3: TGTGCCAGCAGCCGGACAGGGGGTAACAATGAGCAGTTCTTC. Translation gives CASSRTGGNNEQFF. The chain joins TRBV3-1 (or the pseudogene TRBV3-2) to TRBJ2-1; 10 nucleotides line up with TRBD1. J was trimmed by 5 bases and V by 4 bases; bases with no gene match: 2. The CDR3 contains 14 residues. Germline lookup yields CDR1 LGHDT and CDR2 YNNKEL (reference sequence).

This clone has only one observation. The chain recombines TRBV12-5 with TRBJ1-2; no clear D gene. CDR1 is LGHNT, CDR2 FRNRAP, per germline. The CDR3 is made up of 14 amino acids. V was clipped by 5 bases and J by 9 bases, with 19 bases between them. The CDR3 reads CASGARDLLFSYTF. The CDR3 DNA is TGTGCTAGTGGTGCTCGGGATCTATTATTTAGCTACACCTTC. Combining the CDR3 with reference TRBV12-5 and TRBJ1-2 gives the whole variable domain DARVTQTPRHKVTEMGQEVTMRCQPILGHNTVFWYRQTMMQGLELLAYFRNRAPLDDSGMPKDRFSAEMPDATLATLKIQPSEPRDSAVYFCASGARDLLFSYTFGSGTRLTVV.

The DNA for the CDR3 is TGCAGCGTTGAATGGGGTAATAGCGGGACCTACGAGCAGTACTTC. Residues: CSVEWGNSGTYEQYF. The chain employs TRBV29-1 and TRBJ2-7; 8 nucleotides match TRBD2. V gave up 2 bases and J gave up 2 bases; unmatched junction bases: 8. CDR3 length equals 15 residues. Per germline, CDR1 SQVTM and CDR2 ANQGSEA.

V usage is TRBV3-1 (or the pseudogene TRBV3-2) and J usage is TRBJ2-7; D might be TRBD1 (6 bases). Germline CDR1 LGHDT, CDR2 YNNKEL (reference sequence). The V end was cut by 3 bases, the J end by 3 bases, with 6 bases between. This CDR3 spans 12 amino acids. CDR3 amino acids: CASSQTGYEQYF. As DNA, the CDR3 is TGTGCCAGCAGCCAGACAGGCTACGAGCAGTACTTC.

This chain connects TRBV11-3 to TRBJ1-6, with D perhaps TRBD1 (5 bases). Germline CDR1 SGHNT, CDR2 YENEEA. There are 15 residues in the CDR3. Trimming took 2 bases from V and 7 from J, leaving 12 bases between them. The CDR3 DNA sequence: TGTGCCAGCAGCTTATACGACAGCCGGAATTCACCCCTCCACTTT. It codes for CASSLYDSRNSPLHF.

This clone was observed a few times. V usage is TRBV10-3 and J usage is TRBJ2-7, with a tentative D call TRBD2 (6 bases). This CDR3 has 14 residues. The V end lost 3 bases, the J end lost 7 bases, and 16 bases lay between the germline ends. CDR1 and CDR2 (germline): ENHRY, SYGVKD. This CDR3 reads CAISERDLAQEQYF. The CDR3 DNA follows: TGTGCCATCAGTGAACGGGACTTGGCTCAGGAGCAGTACTTC.

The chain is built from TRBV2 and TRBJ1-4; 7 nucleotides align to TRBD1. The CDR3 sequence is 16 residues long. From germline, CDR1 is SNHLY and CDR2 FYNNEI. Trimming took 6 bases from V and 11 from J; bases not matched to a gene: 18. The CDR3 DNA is TGTGCCAGCAGACCTACCACGGACAGGATGGACGGCAAACTGTTTTTT. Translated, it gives CASRPTTDRMDGKLFF. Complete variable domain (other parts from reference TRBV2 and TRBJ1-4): EPEVTQTPSHQVTQMGQEVILRCVPISNHLYFYWYRQILGQKVEFLVSFYNNEISEKSEIFDDQFSVERPDGSNFTLKIRSTKLEDSAMYFCASRPTTDRMDGKLFFGSGTQLSVL.

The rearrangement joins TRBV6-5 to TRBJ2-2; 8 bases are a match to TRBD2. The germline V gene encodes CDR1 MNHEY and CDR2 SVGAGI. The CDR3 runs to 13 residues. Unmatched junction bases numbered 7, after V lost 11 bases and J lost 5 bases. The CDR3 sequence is CAGGLAGTGELFF. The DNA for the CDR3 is TGTGCCGGGGGGTTAGCGGGGACCGGGGAGCTGTTTTTT.

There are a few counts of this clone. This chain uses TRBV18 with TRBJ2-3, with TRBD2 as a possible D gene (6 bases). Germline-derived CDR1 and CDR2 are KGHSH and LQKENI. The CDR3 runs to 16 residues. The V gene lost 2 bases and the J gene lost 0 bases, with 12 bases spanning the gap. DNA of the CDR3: TGTGCCAGCTCACCAGGATCGGAGGGCAGCACAGATACGCAGTATTTT. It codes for CASSPGSEGSTDTQYF.

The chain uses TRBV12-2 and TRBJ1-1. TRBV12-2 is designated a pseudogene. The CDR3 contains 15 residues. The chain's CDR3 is CASRLANEEYTEAFF. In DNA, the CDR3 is TGTGCAAGTCGCTTAGCGAACGAGGAGTACACTGAAGCTTTCTTT.

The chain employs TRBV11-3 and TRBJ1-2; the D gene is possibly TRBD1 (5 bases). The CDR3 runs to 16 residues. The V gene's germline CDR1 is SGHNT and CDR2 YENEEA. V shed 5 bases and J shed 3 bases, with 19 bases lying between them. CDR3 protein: CASSKEGREGDYGYTF. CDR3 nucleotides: TGTGCCAGCAGCAAAGAGGGGAGGGAGGGCGACTATGGCTACACCTTC.

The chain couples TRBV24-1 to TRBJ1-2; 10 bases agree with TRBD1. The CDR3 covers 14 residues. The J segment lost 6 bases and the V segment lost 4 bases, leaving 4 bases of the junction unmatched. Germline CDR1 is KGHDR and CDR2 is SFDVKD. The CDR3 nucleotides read TGTGCCACCAGTGACACGACAGGGGGCGATGGCTACACCTTC. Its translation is CATSDTTGGDGYTF.

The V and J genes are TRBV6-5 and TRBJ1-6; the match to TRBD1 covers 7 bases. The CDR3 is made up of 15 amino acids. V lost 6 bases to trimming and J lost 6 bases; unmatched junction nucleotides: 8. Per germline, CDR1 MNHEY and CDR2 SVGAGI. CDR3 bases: TGTGCCAGCAGAACCGGGACAGTCCGTAATTCACCCCTCCACTTT. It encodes CASRTGTVRNSPLHF.

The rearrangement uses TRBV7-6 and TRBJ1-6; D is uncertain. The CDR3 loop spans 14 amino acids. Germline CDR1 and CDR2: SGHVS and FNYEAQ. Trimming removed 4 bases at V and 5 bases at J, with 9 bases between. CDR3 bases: TGTGCCAGCAGCTCCAGGCTTAATAATTCACCCCTCCACTTT. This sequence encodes CASSSRLNNSPLHF.

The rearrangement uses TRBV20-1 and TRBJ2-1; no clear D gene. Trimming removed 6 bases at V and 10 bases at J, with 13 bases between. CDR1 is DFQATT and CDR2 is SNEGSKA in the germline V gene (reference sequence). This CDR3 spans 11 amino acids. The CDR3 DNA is TGCAGTGCCCAACCGTCCGGGGAGCAGTTCTTC. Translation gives CSAQPSGEQFF.

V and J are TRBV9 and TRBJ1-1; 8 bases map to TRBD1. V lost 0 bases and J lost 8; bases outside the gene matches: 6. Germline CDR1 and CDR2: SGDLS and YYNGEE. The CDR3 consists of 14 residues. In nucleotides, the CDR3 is TGTGCCAGCAGCGTAGGGGCAGGGGGCGAAGAAGCTTTCTTT. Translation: CASSVGAGGEEAFF. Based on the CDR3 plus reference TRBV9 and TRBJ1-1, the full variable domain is DSGVTQTPKHLITATGQRVTLRCSPRSGDLSVYWYQQSLDQGLQFLIQYYNGEERAKGNILERFSAQQFPDLHSELNLSSLELGDSALYFCASSVGAGGEEAFFGQGTRLTVV.